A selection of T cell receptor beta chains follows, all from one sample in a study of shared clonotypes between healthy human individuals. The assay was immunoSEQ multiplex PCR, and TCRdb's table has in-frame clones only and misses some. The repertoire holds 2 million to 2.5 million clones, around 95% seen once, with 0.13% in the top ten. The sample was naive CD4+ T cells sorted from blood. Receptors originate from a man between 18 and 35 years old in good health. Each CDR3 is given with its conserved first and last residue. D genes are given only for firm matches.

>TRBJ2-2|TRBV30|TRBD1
CAWAVTGVGELFF
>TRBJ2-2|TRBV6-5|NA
CASSYSNRDGGELFF
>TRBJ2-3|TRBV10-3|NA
CAISPPALQVSTDTQYF
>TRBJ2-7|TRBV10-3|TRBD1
CAITDKQGYEQYF
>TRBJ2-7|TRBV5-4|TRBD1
CASSSMGQVTSYEQYF
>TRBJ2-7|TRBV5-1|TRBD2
CASSLRGDSYEQYF
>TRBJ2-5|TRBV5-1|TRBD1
CASSSPGTAKETQYF
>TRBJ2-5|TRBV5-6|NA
CASSFERVQETQYF
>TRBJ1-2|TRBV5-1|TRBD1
CASSAGQSYGYTF
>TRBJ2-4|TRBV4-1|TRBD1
CASSQDPRQGGAKNIQYF
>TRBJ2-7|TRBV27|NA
CASSPRVGSGYEQYF
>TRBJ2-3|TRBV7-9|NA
CASSDTDTQYF
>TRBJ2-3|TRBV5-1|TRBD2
CASSLELAGSTDTQYF
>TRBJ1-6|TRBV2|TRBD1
CASRRDRRAHF
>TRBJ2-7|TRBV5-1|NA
CASSYHSQSSYEQYF
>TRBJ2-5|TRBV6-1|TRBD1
CASSEIRGQGLVGRETQYF
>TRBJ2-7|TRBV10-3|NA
CACGHYEQYF
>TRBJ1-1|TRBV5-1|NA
CASSLGSGNMNTEAFF